Below are 26 T cell receptor beta chains sequenced from a single sample in a study of response to subunit inactivated influenza vaccine. TCRdb independently ran MiXCR on the RT-PCR reads; one entry per CDR3 protein. The repertoire holds around 530,000 distinct CDR3 sequences, with 12% as singletons. Sequencing used PBMCs from blood, obtained on the day of vaccination. Receptor source: a man aged 50 to 60 who received an inactivated influenza vaccine.

Remarks on this clonotype: An end of the junction does not agree with germline; a read error may underlie this. The genes are TRBV5-1 and TRBJ2-1; D unresolved. The germline V gene has CDR1 SGHRS and CDR2 YFSETQ. This CDR3 has 14 amino acids. CDR3: CATSPLDGYNEQFF. The CDR3 DNA sequence: TGCGCCACCAGCCCCTTGGACGGATACAATGAGCAGTTCTTC.

V gene TRBV6-1 combines with J gene TRBJ1-4; no definite D call. The CDR3 length is 13 residues. Germline CDR1 and CDR2: MNHNS and SASEGT. V gave up 7 bases and J gave up 4 bases, with 10 bases separating them. This chain's CDR3 is CASKGSINEKLFF. CDR3 in DNA: TGTGCCAGCAAAGGCAGTATTAATGAAAAACTGTTTTTT.

The CDR3 nucleotides read TGTGCCAGCAGCCAGGGACAGGGAATTTACCAAGAGACCCAGTACTTC. It translates to CASSQGQGIYQETQYF. The chain has TRBV7-9 and TRBJ2-5; 9 nucleotides line up with TRBD1. Looked up from germline, CDR1 is SEHNR and CDR2 is FQNEAQ (reference sequence). The CDR3 spans 16 residues. The ends lost 5 bases at V and 0 bases at J; junction bases unmatched: 7.

This clonotype showed up just a few times. The chain recombines TRBV20-1 with TRBJ2-3; 9 nucleotides line up with TRBD2. This CDR3 is 14 amino acids long. Germline CDR1 DFQATT, CDR2 SNEGSKA (reference sequence). The V segment lost 3 bases and the J segment 0 bases; nucleotides outside the gene matches: 1. CDR3 coding DNA: TGCAGTGCTAGGCGGGAGGGGAGCACAGATACGCAGTATTTT. Translated, it gives CSARREGSTDTQYF.

The V call is TRBV5-1, the J call TRBJ2-5; a weak D match, TRBD2 (5 bases). The germline V gene has CDR1 SGHRS and CDR2 YFSETQ. The CDR3 covers 17 residues. Trimming pared 0 bases from V and 5 bases from J, leaving 20 bases between. The CDR3 protein is CASSLAGRTASWETQYF. The CDR3, as DNA: TGCGCCAGCAGCTTGGCCGGGCGGACTGCCTCGTGGGAGACCCAGTACTTC. Filled out from reference TRBV5-1 and TRBJ2-5, the complete variable domain reads KAGVTQTPRYLIKTRGQQVTLSCSPISGHRSVSWYQQTPGQGLQFLFEYFSETQRNKGNFPGRFSGRQFSNSRSEMNVSTLELGDSALYLCASSLAGRTASWETQYFGPGTRLLVL.

This clonotype was counted many times. This chain links TRBV5-5 with TRBJ2-2; possible D gene TRBD1, 5 bases. CDR3 size: 16 residues. V dropped 0 bases and J dropped 3 bases, with 12 bases sitting between them. Germline CDR1 reads SGHKS; CDR2 reads YYEKEE (reference sequence). DNA of the CDR3: TGTGCCAGCAGCTTGGCCCCCACAGGAGACACCGGGGAGCTGTTTTTT. Translated, it gives CASSLAPTGDTGELFF.

In DNA form, the CDR3 reads TGTGCCTGGAGCTTGGGGACAGGGAGCGAGCAGTACTTC. Residues: CAWSLGTGSEQYF. The chain links TRBV30 to TRBJ2-7, with TRBD1 identical over 9 bases. V lost 3 bases to trimming and J lost 6 bases; unmatched junction nucleotides: 6. The length of the CDR3 is 13 residues. CDR1 and CDR2 (germline): GTSNPN, SVGIG (reference sequence).

This clonotype was seen a handful of times. The J gene is TRBJ2-1, the V gene TRBV20-1, with 11 nucleotides matching TRBD2. V lost 2 bases and J lost 7; bases outside the gene matches: 7. Per germline, CDR1 DFQATT and CDR2 SNEGSKA (reference sequence). This CDR3 comprises 15 residues. The CDR3 protein is CSARTLAGVRNEQFF. Here the CDR3 DNA reads TGCAGTGCTAGAACACTAGCGGGAGTACGGAATGAGCAGTTCTTC.

This chain joins TRBV7-9 and TRBJ2-3; TRBD1 agrees at 8 bases. The CDR3 runs 15 residues. The ends lost 5 bases at V and 8 bases at J; junction bases unmatched: 12. CDR1 and CDR2 (germline): SEHNR, FQNEAQ (reference sequence). The chain's CDR3 is CASSRTGLGQGTQYF. The CDR3 DNA follows: TGTGCCAGCAGCCGGACAGGGCTTGGGCAAGGTACGCAGTATTTT.

This clonotype came up many times. The rearrangement uses TRBV5-1 and TRBJ2-1; no definite D call. The germline CDR1 and CDR2 sequences are SGHRS and YFSETQ. V was trimmed by 0 bases and J by 5 bases, leaving 9 bases between them. The CDR3 totals 14 residues. CDR3: CASSLVLENNEQFF. Written as DNA, the CDR3 is TGCGCCAGCAGCTTGGTATTAGAAAACAATGAGCAGTTCTTC.

Ten or more counts support this clonotype. CDR3 DNA: TGTGCCAGCAGTTTATTCGCTAACATTCAGTACTTC. It specifies CASSLFANIQYF. This chain connects TRBV12-3 or TRBV12-4 to TRBJ2-4; D ambiguous. The CDR3 sequence is 12 residues long. V lost 2 bases to trimming and J lost 7 bases, with 6 bases between them.

This clonotype was observed at least ten times. CDR3 coding DNA: TGTGCCAGTAGCCAGGGCCGCAATCAGCCCCAGCATTTT. Translated: CASSQGRNQPQHF. This chain links TRBV19 with TRBJ1-5; perhaps TRBD1 as D (5 bases). From germline, CDR1 is LNHDA and CDR2 SQIVND (reference sequence). Trimming removed 6 bases from V and 2 bases from J, with 8 bases in between. This CDR3 region has 13 residues.

This clonotype appeared a few times. This chain uses TRBV6-2 or TRBV6-3 with TRBJ1-1; D might be TRBD1 (6 bases). The V and J ends lost 6 bases and 1 base respectively, with 12 bases between them. The CDR3 totals 14 residues. Germline V gene sequence: CDR1 MNHEY, CDR2 SVGEGT. In DNA form, the CDR3 reads TGTGCCAGCAGAGGGGGATTAAAGAACACTGAAGCTTTCTTT. Amino acids: CASRGGLKNTEAFF.

In its sample, this clonotype was seen many times. The chain recombines TRBV6-5 with TRBJ2-3, with D perhaps TRBD1 or TRBD2 (5 bases each). Germline V gene lookup returns CDR1 MNHEY and CDR2 SVGAGI. The CDR3 is 15 residues long. Trimming removed 0 bases at V and 3 bases at J, with 10 bases between. The CDR3 spells CASSYSRERTDTQYF. The CDR3 nucleotides read TGTGCCAGCAGTTACTCCAGGGAGAGAACAGATACGCAGTATTTT.

At least ten counts were recorded for this clonotype. The genes are TRBV7-2 and TRBJ2-4, with 7 bases matching TRBD1. The CDR3 extends over 12 amino acids. Germline V gene data show CDR1 as SGHTA and CDR2 as FQGNSA. Losses at the gene ends were 5 bases for V and 8 bases for J; bases not matched to a gene: 3. CDR3 DNA: TGTGCCAGCAGCCTTCAGGGGGACATTCAGTACTTC. Translated, it gives CASSLQGDIQYF.

The sample holds a few counts of this clonotype. J is TRBJ2-2 and V is TRBV12-3 or TRBV12-4; D unresolved. V lost 7 bases, J lost 8 bases, and 17 bases lay in between. This CDR3 contains 14 residues. The CDR3 loop reads CASTPVLLVGELFF. CDR3 in DNA: TGTGCCAGCACCCCGGTCCTACTTGTAGGGGAGCTGTTTTTT.

The chain employs TRBV4-3 and TRBJ2-7; D not resolved. This CDR3 has 15 amino acids. V was clipped by 0 bases and J by 2 bases, with 11 bases between them. CDR1 and CDR2 from the germline V gene are LGHNA and YSLEER. The CDR3 sequence: CASSQDLQATYEQYF. The DNA of the CDR3 is TGCGCCAGCAGCCAAGATTTGCAGGCAACCTACGAGCAGTACTTC.

This chain joins TRBV7-2 and TRBJ2-1; 8 positions match TRBD2. The CDR3 spans 16 residues. The junction had 12 bases not matched to a gene; V was cut back by 2 bases and J by 9 bases. CDR1 is SGHTA, CDR2 FQGNSA, per germline. This CDR3 is CASSLQGLAGSSEQFF. The CDR3 bases are TGTGCCAGCAGCTTACAGGGGTTAGCGGGGTCCAGTGAGCAGTTCTTC.

This clonotype was found many times. V usage is TRBV12-3 or TRBV12-4 and J usage is TRBJ1-5; D gene unclear. V was trimmed by 8 bases and J by 7 bases, leaving 15 bases between them. The CDR3 spans 13 residues. The CDR3 nucleotides read TGTGCCAGCGTGCCCGCGGGTGGGCAGCCCCAGCATTTT. This codes for CASVPAGGQPQHF.

This chain connects TRBV29-1 to TRBJ2-3; 7 bases map to TRBD1. Germline V gives CDR1 SQVTM, CDR2 ANQGSEA. V lost 5 bases, J lost 0 bases, and 5 bases stayed unmatched. The CDR3 is made up of 14 amino acids. The CDR3 sequence is CSVNRQGSTDTQYF. CDR3 sequence (DNA): TGCAGCGTTAACCGACAGGGTAGCACAGATACGCAGTATTTT.

This clonotype has a handful of counts. The rearrangement joins TRBV4-2 to TRBJ2-1, with D possibly TRBD2 on 5 matching bases. The ends were cut back, 4 bases at V and 10 bases at J, with 14 bases in the middle. This CDR3 contains 13 residues. Germline V gives CDR1 LGHNA, CDR2 YNFKEQ. The DNA for the CDR3 is TGTGCCAGCAGCCCGCGGACGGACTTCGAGCAGTTCTTC. Protein product: CASSPRTDFEQFF.

The chain couples TRBV12-3 or TRBV12-4 to TRBJ2-7; no clear D gene. Between the trimmed V and J ends, which lost 3 bases and 4 bases, there was a span of 10 bases. The CDR3 spans 13 residues. In nucleotides, the CDR3 is TGTGCCAGCAGTTTCGGCCTTGCGTACGAGCAGTACTTC. Translated, it gives CASSFGLAYEQYF.

A few counts support this clonotype. The CDR3 nucleotides are TGTGCCAGCAGTATCCTAAACCAAGGTATCAGCGAGCAGTACTTC. The encoded protein is CASSILNQGISEQYF. V usage is TRBV28 and J usage is TRBJ2-7; D is ambiguous. The V end lost 5 bases, the J end lost 6 bases, and 20 bases lay between the germline ends. Looked up from germline, CDR1 is MDHEN and CDR2 is SYDVKM. The CDR3 length is 15 residues.

The table lists this clonotype with many counts. The chain combines TRBV28 with TRBJ2-1, with a weak D call TRBD1 (6 bases). This CDR3 is built from 15 residues. CDR1 MDHEN and CDR2 SYDVKM come from the germline V gene. V shed 8 bases and J shed 5 bases, with 19 bases lying between them. CDR3 sequence (DNA): TGTGCCAGCGTTCCACATAACAGGGCGGACAATGAGCAGTTCTTC. Residues: CASVPHNRADNEQFF.

This clonotype showed up many times. This chain joins TRBV10-3 and TRBJ1-1, with D tentatively TRBD1 (5 bases). The CDR3 has 13 amino acids. From germline, CDR1 is ENHRY and CDR2 SYGVKD. V was clipped by 6 bases and J by 1 base, with 9 bases between them. The CDR3 reads CAISRESNTEAFF. CDR3 nucleotides: TGTGCCATCAGCAGGGAATCGAACACTGAAGCTTTCTTT.

This clonotype has at least ten counts. The chain uses TRBV6-1 and TRBJ2-7; 11 bases are shared with TRBD1. V shed 6 bases, J shed 2 bases, and the junction held 15 bases outside the gene matches. This CDR3 contains 18 residues. CDR1 is MNHNS and CDR2 is SASEGT in the germline V gene. In DNA form, the CDR3 reads TGTGCCAGCAGCGGGTACGGGTATTCGGGACAGGGGGCCTACGAGCAGTACTTC. Translating gives CASSGYGYSGQGAYEQYF.